This is a list of T cell receptor beta chains from one sample in a study of blood T cell repertoires in COVID-19. Profiled with immunoSEQ multiplex PCR; TCRdb holds only in-frame clones, not every one. The sample records approximately 170,000 clones, less than 85% being singletons. The sample consisted of PBMCs or T cells enriched from blood (not recorded which). Source of these receptors: a woman between 50 and 59 years old who had recovered from COVID-19. CDR3s include the opening cysteine and the closing phenylalanine or tryptophan. A D gene is named only where the DNA matches it firmly. Clone size is given for some rows only: seen once, a few or many times, or a class if the clone is expanded.

J gene,D gene,clone size,V gene,CDR3 DNA,CDR3 protein
TRBJ2-1,TRBD1,NA,TRBV29-1,TGCAGCGCCCCCCGGGACAGGGGGAATGAGCAGTTCTTC,CSAPRDRGNEQFF
TRBJ1-2,TRBD1,once,TRBV18,TGTGCCAGCTCACCCTTCGAGGAGGGGGCAGGTGGCTACACCTTC,CASSPFEEGAGGYTF
TRBJ2-5,NA,NA,TRBV30,TGTGCCTGGAGTGTATTTGTAGGGGTAAGGACCCAGTACTTC,CAWSVFVGVRTQYF
TRBJ1-2,NA,NA,TRBV7-8,TGTGCCAGCAGCTTATCGAGTGGGACATCCCCCTATGGCTACACCTTC,CASSLSSGTSPYGYTF
TRBJ1-5,NA,NA,TRBV10-1,TGCGCCAGCAGTGCGGGACACAATCAGCCCCAGCATTTT,CASSAGHNQPQHF
TRBJ2-2,NA,NA,TRBV9,TGTGCCAGCAGCGCGTACAGGGTTCCGAACACCGGGGAGCTGTTTTTT,CASSAYRVPNTGELFF
TRBJ2-1,NA,NA,TRBV29-1,TGCAGCGTCCCCAGGGGATCCTCGAATGAGCAGTTCTTC,CSVPRGSSNEQFF
TRBJ2-3,NA,NA,TRBV9,TGTGCCAGCAGCCCACGGGCCGGGGCAGATACGCAGTATTTT,CASSPRAGADTQYF
TRBJ2-5,TRBD2,NA,TRBV4-1,TGCGCCAGCAGCCACCTAGGACTAGCGGGGCAAGAGACCCAGTACTTC,CASSHLGLAGQETQYF
TRBJ1-1,NA,NA,TRBV19,TGTGCCAGTAGCCTACGAGGGGGTTGGACTGAAGCTTTCTTT,CASSLRGGWTEAFF
TRBJ2-2,NA,NA,TRBV6-5,TGTGCCAGCAGTTATGCCAGGCAGCTGTTTTTT,CASSYARQLFF
TRBJ1-5,NA,NA,TRBV19,TGTGCCAGTAGTATACAGGGGTATCAGCCCCAGCATTTT,CASSIQGYQPQHF
TRBJ2-5,NA,once,TRBV19,TGTGCCAGTAGTTACCAGCAAGAGACCCAGTACTTC,CASSYQQETQYF
TRBJ1-5,NA,once,TRBV24-1,TGTGCCACCGCTAAAAACGGACAGCCAAATCAGCCCCAGCATTTT,CATAKNGQPNQPQHF
TRBJ2-3,NA,NA,TRBV10-1,TGCGCCAGCAGCTCAGGAAGCACAGATACGCAGTATTTT,CASSSGSTDTQYF
TRBJ2-2,NA,once,TRBV5-1,TGCGCCAGCAGGCCCTGGGGGGGCGAAGACACCGGGGAGCTGTTTTTT,CASRPWGGEDTGELFF
TRBJ2-3,TRBD2,NA,TRBV6-5,TGTGCCAGCAGTACCCCGGGGGGGGACTATACGCAGTATTTT,CASSTPGGDYTQYF
TRBJ1-1,NA,NA,TRBV9,TGTGCCAGCAAGGCAGTGTCGCGGGGCACTGAAGCTTTCTTT,CASKAVSRGTEAFF
TRBJ1-2,NA,once,TRBV29-1,TGCAGCGTTGAAAAGGCAGAGGAATATGGCTACACCTTC,CSVEKAEEYGYTF
TRBJ1-1,NA,NA,TRBV7-2,TGTGCCAGCACCAAAGGGACTTCAATCACTGAAGCTTTCTTT,CASTKGTSITEAFF
TRBJ1-1,NA,NA,TRBV10-3,TGTGCCACTCGGCAGCGAAACACTGAAGCTTTCTTT,CATRQRNTEAFF
TRBJ2-6,NA,NA,TRBV6-5,TGTGCCAGCAGTTACTCCGTTATTGGGGCCAACGTCCTGACTTTC,CASSYSVIGANVLTF
TRBJ2-2,TRBD1,NA,TRBV27,TGTGCCAGCAGTACCCCGACAGGGGGTGGCGGGGAGCTGTTTTTT,CASSTPTGGGGELFF
TRBJ1-1,TRBD1,few,TRBV30,TGTGCCAGAGACAGGGGCGGCACTGAAGCTTTCTTT,CARDRGGTEAFF
TRBJ2-1,TRBD2,once,TRBV6-5,TGTGCCAGCAGTCGCATAGCGGGGGGTTACAATGAGCAGTTCTTC,CASSRIAGGYNEQFF
TRBJ1-2,NA,once,TRBV19,TGTGCCAGTAGTTCCAGGGGTTATGGCTACACCTTC,CASSSRGYGYTF
TRBJ2-5,TRBD1,NA,TRBV24-1,TGTGCCACCAGTGATGGGACAGCCCAAGAGACCCAGTACTTC,CATSDGTAQETQYF
TRBJ1-1,NA,NA,TRBV21-1,TGTGCCAGCAGCAAGGTGAGGGGACTGCGGACTGAAGCTTTCTTT,CASSKVRGLRTEAFF
TRBJ1-1,NA,NA,TRBV7-9,TGTGCCAGCAGCTCCCGGGGTATTGTTAACACTGAAGCTTTCTTT,CASSSRGIVNTEAFF
TRBJ2-1,NA,NA,TRBV2,TGTGCCAGCAGTGAACTGGGCTACGGATACAATGAGCAGTTCTTC,CASSELGYGYNEQFF
TRBJ2-3,TRBD1,NA,TRBV19,TGTGCCAGTAGTATGGACAGGGTCGGGACAGATACGCAGTATTTT,CASSMDRVGTDTQYF
TRBJ2-5,TRBD2,NA,TRBV30,TGTGCCTGGAGTTTTACTAGCGGGGGACAAGAGACCCAGTACTTC,CAWSFTSGGQETQYF
TRBJ2-5,TRBD1,NA,TRBV28,TGTGCCAGCAGTCCGACAGGGAACTACCAAGAGACCCAGTACTTC,CASSPTGNYQETQYF
TRBJ1-6,NA,NA,TRBV28,TGTGCCAGCAGTTTCAGGAATTCACCCCTCCACTTT,CASSFRNSPLHF
TRBJ2-2,TRBD2,NA,TRBV18,TGTGCCAGCTCACCAGGGACTAGTCGCGCCGGGGAGCTGTTTTTT,CASSPGTSRAGELFF
TRBJ1-6,NA,NA,TRBV6-5,TGTGCCAGCTGGAGTCTTTCTTATAATTCACCCCTCCACTTT,CASWSLSYNSPLHF
TRBJ1-5,TRBD1,few,TRBV28,TGTGCCAGCACCCGGACAGGGGGGGGTCCTCAGCCCCAGCATTTT,CASTRTGGGPQPQHF
TRBJ2-3,TRBD2,NA,TRBV5-1,TGCGCCAGCAGCTTGAACTCGGGAGGGCCCGATACGCAGTATTTT,CASSLNSGGPDTQYF
TRBJ1-2,NA,few,TRBV2,TGTGCCAGCAGTGACAGAGGACGGAGGACTGTAGGGGGCTACACCTTC,CASSDRGRRTVGGYTF
TRBJ1-1,TRBD1,NA,TRBV7-9,TGTGCCAGCAGCAGTACAGGGGGGTACACTGAAGCTTTCTTT,CASSSTGGYTEAFF
TRBJ2-1,TRBD2,NA,TRBV7-9,TGTGCCATTCCCTCTAGCGGTGAGCAGTTCTTC,CAIPSSGEQFF
TRBJ1-2,TRBD1,few,TRBV12-3/TRBV12-4,TGTGCCAGCAGTTTAAGGGGGCCCTATGGCTACACCTTC,CASSLRGPYGYTF
TRBJ1-6,TRBD1,NA,TRBV9,TGTGCCAGCAGCCCCAGGGAAGGGGGCAATTTCTTTTCACCCCTCCACTTT,CASSPREGGNFFSPLHF
TRBJ1-1,NA,NA,TRBV12-3/TRBV12-4,TGTGCCAGCAGTTTTGGGGGCATCGAAGCTTTCTTT,CASSFGGIEAFF
TRBJ1-5,TRBD1,NA,TRBV28,TGTGCCAGCAGTTTAGGACAGGGGCCCGGTCAGCCCCAGCATTTT,CASSLGQGPGQPQHF
TRBJ2-3,TRBD2,NA,TRBV7-9,TGTGCCAGCAGCTTAGCCCCTTTGCGGGAGGGCACAGATACGCAGTATTTT,CASSLAPLREGTDTQYF
TRBJ1-2,NA,NA,TRBV5-6,TGTGCCAGCAGCCCCAGGGGTACTAACTATGGCTACACCTTC,CASSPRGTNYGYTF
TRBJ2-5,NA,NA,TRBV14,TGTGCCAGCAGCCAAGGAAACACGGGGTCCCAGTACTTC,CASSQGNTGSQYF
TRBJ1-2,NA,once,TRBV24-1,TGTGCCACCAGTGGCCAAGGTTCGGGATTCTTTGGGGGCTACACCTTC,CATSGQGSGFFGGYTF
TRBJ2-3,TRBD1,once,TRBV11-3,TGTGCCAGCAGCACTCGACAGGGGAAAGATACGCAGTATTTT,CASSTRQGKDTQYF
TRBJ2-3,TRBD2,NA,TRBV7-8,TGTGCCAGCAGCTTAGGCGGGGGGGACCGCACAGATACGCAGTATTTT,CASSLGGGDRTDTQYF
TRBJ1-4,TRBD1,few,TRBV5-4,TGTGCCAGCACTCGGGGGACAGGGTCTAATGAAAAACTGTTTTTT,CASTRGTGSNEKLFF
TRBJ2-5,TRBD2,NA,TRBV28,TGTGCCAGCAGAGGGGGACTAGCGGGGGGCCAAGAGACCCAGTACTTC,CASRGGLAGGQETQYF
TRBJ1-4,TRBD1,NA,TRBV5-1,TGCGCCAGCAGCTTGGGGCAGGGGGAGGAAAAACTGTTTTTT,CASSLGQGEEKLFF
TRBJ1-1,NA,NA,TRBV27,TGTGCCAGCAGTACTCGGACAGCAATGAACACTGAAGCTTTCTTT,CASSTRTAMNTEAFF
TRBJ2-5,TRBD1,NA,TRBV6-5,TGTGCCAGCCGACACCCCGGACAGGGTGTAGAGACCCAGTACTTC,CASRHPGQGVETQYF
TRBJ1-4,NA,NA,TRBV4-1,TGCGCCAGCAGCCGATCCGGGACAACTAATGAAAAACTGTTTTTT,CASSRSGTTNEKLFF
TRBJ2-1,NA,NA,TRBV28,TGTGCCAGTGCGGGGGCAGGAACCTACAATGAGCAGTTCTTC,CASAGAGTYNEQFF
TRBJ2-1,TRBD1,NA,TRBV14,TGTGCCAGCAGCCGGAAGACCGGGACAGGCTTGAGTGAGCAGTTCTTC,CASSRKTGTGLSEQFF
TRBJ1-2,TRBD1,NA,TRBV29-1,TGCAGCGTCCCCTCGGGACAGGGGGCGGCGAACTATGGCTACACCTTC,CSVPSGQGAANYGYTF